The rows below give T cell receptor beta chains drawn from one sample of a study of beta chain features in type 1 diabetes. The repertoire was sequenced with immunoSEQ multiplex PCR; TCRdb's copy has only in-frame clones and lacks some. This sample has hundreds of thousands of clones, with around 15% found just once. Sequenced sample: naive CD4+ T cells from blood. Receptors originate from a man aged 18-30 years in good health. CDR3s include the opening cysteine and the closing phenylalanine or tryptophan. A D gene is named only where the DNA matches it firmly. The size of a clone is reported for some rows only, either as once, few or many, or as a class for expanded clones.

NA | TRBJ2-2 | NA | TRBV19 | TGTGCCAGTAGATCCAGAGGAGGCACCGGGGAGCTGTTTTTT | CASRSRGGTGELFF
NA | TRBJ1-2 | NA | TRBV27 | TGTGCCAGCAGTTTAGGTCAGGGGCGAGGCTACACCTTC | CASSLGQGRGYTF
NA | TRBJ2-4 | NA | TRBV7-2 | TGTGCCAGCAGCTTAATGGGCCGGCAACTAGCCAAAAACATTCAGTACTTC | CASSLMGRQLAKNIQYF
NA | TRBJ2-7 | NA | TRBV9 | TGTGCCAGCAGCCCCCAGCTGGGCCCCTCCTACGAGCAGTACTTC | CASSPQLGPSYEQYF
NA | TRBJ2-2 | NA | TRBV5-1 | TGCGCCAGCAGCTTAGTAAGCAGGGTGAGCACCAGGGAGCTGTTTTTT | CASSLVSRVSTRELFF
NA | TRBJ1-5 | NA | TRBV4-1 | TGCGCCAGCAGCCAAGCAGGGTATGCGGGCAATCAGCCCCAGCATTTT | CASSQAGYAGNQPQHF
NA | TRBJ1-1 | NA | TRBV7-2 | TGTGCCAGCAGCTTCGCACAGGGAACTGAAGCTTTCTTT | CASSFAQGTEAFF
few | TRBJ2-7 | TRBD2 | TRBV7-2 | TGTGCCAGCAGCTTACTAGCGGGAGTCTTTCCATCGCCGTACTTC | CASSLLAGVFPSPYF
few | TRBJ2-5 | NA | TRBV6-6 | TGTGCCAGCAGTTTCACAGAGACCCAGTACTTC | CASSFTETQYF
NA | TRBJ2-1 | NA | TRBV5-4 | TGTGCCAGCAGCCAGGGGGGAATTCGGTTCTTC | CASSQGGIRFF
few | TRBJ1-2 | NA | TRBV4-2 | TGTGCCAGCAGCCCAAGTATGAAACAGGACGATGGCTACACCTTC | CASSPSMKQDDGYTF
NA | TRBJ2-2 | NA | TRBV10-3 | TGTGCCATCACCGGACACACCAACCGAGACACCGGGGAGCTGTTTTTT | CAITGHTNRDTGELFF
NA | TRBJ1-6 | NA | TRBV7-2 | TGTGCCAGCAGCGCAAACAGGGAAAGCAATTCACCCCTCCACTTT | CASSANRESNSPLHF
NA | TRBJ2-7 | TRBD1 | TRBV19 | TGTGCCAGTAGTTCCCGGACAGGTACCTACGAGCAGTACTTC | CASSSRTGTYEQYF
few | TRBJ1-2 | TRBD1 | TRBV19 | TGTGCCAGTAGTATACCTTACAGGGGGCAGAATGGCTACACCTTC | CASSIPYRGQNGYTF
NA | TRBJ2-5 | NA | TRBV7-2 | TGTGCCAGCAGTTTTGACAGCCACCGGCAAGAGACCCAGTACTTC | CASSFDSHRQETQYF
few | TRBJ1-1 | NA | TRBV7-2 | TGTGCCAGCAGCCGGGGGCTTATGAACACTGAAGCTTTCTTT | CASSRGLMNTEAFF
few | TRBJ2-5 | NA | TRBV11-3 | TGTGCCAGCAGGCCTACTAGACAAGGGGAGACCCAGTACTTC | CASRPTRQGETQYF
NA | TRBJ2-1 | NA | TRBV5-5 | TGTGCCAGCAGCCTCTTCGGGGGGCTTGATGAGCAGTTCTTC | CASSLFGGLDEQFF
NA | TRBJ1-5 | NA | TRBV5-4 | TGTGCCAGCAGCTTGGAAGTAGGCAGCAATCAGCCCCAGCATTTT | CASSLEVGSNQPQHF
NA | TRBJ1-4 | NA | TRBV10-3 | TGTGCCATCGGGGGTGGATCTGAAAAACTGTTTTTT | CAIGGGSEKLFF
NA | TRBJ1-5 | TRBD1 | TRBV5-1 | TGCGCCAGCAGCGTGGGGACAGGGAGCAATCAGCCCCAGCATTTT | CASSVGTGSNQPQHF
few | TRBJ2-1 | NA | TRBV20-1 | TGCAGTGCCTCTGTCCCCTCTGAGCAGTTCTTC | CSASVPSEQFF
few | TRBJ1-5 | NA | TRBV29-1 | TGCAGCGTGAGGGGAAACAGCAATCAGCCCCAGCATTTT | CSVRGNSNQPQHF
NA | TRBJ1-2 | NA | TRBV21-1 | TGTGCCAGCAGCAAAGTAGGGCGGTCAACGGGTGGCTACACCTTC | CASSKVGRSTGGYTF
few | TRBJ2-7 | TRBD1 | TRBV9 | TGTGCCAGCAGCCCCTCGACAGGGCACTACGAGCAGTACTTC | CASSPSTGHYEQYF
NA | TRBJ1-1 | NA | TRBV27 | TGTGCCAGCAGTTTTTATGGGACTGAAGCTTTCTTT | CASSFYGTEAFF
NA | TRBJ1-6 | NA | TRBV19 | TGTGCCAGTAGTGCGGGAGGCTATAATTCACCCCTCCACTTT | CASSAGGYNSPLHF
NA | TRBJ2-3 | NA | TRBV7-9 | TGTGCCAGCAGCTTAAAAAGGGGTTTGCCAGATACGCAGTATTTT | CASSLKRGLPDTQYF
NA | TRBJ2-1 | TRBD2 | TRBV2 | TGCGGGACTAGCGGGAGTCCCCTCTTCGGTAATGAGCAGTTCTTC | CGTSGSPLFGNEQFF
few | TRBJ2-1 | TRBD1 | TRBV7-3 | TGTGCCAGCAGCTTAGGACAGGGGACAGACGAGCAGTTCTTC | CASSLGQGTDEQFF
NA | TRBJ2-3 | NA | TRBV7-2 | TGTGCCAGCAGCTCAATACGGGGGTTGGATACGCAGTATTTT | CASSSIRGLDTQYF
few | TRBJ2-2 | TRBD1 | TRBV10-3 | TGTGCCATCAGGGTAACAGGGGTGAACACCGGGGAGCTGTTTTTT | CAIRVTGVNTGELFF
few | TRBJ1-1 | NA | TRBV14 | TGTGCCAGCAGCCAAAGTGGGAACACTGAAGCTTTCTTT | CASSQSGNTEAFF
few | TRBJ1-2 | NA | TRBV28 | TGTGCCAGCAAGGCCGGGTATGGCTACACCTTC | CASKAGYGYTF
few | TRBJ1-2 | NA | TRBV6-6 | TGTGCCAGCAGTTACTCCAGGGAATATGGCTACACCTTC | CASSYSREYGYTF
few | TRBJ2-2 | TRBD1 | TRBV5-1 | TGCGCCAGCAGCTTGCCGACAGGGGACACCGGGGAGCTGTTTTTT | CASSLPTGDTGELFF
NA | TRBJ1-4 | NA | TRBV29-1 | TGCAGCGTTGATGTTTATGAAAAACTGTTTTTT | CSVDVYEKLFF
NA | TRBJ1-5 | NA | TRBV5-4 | TGTGCCAGCAGCTTGTGGGGGCGCAATCAGCCCCAGCATTTT | CASSLWGRNQPQHF
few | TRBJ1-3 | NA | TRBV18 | TGTGCCAGCTCACCAGATCAAGTCTCTGGAAACACCATATATTTT | CASSPDQVSGNTIYF
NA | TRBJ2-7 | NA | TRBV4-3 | TGCGCCAGCAGCCAAAGATGGCAGGGCCCCTACGAGCAGTACTTC | CASSQRWQGPYEQYF
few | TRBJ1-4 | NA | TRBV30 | TGTGCCTGGACAGGGACAAGTTCGACTAATGAAAAACTGTTTTTT | CAWTGTSSTNEKLFF
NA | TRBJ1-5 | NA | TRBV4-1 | TGCGCCAGCAGCCAAGGATCGCAGGGCAGGAGCAATCAGCCCCAGCATTTT | CASSQGSQGRSNQPQHF
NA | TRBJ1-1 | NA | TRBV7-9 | TGTGCCAGCAAGGAGATGATGAAGGTGAACACTGAAGCTTTCTTT | CASKEMMKVNTEAFF
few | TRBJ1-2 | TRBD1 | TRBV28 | TGTGCCAGCAGTATCGGGACAGTCTATGGCTACACCTTC | CASSIGTVYGYTF
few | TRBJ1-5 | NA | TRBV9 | TGTGCCAGCAGCGTAGACGGGGATCAGCCCCAGCATTTT | CASSVDGDQPQHF
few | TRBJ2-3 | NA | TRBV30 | TGTGCCTGGAGTGTGGGGGCGACAGATACGCAGTATTTT | CAWSVGATDTQYF
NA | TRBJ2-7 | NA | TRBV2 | TGTGCCAGCAGTGATCAGGGGCACGAGCAGTACTTC | CASSDQGHEQYF
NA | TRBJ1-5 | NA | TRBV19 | TGTGCCAGCAGCTTGGCCGACAGAAGCAATCAGCCCCAGCATTTT | CASSLADRSNQPQHF
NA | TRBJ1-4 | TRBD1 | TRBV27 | TGTGCCAGCAGCTCTCAGACAGGGAAGAGGGAAAAACTGTTTTTT | CASSSQTGKREKLFF
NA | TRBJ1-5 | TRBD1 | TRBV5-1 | TGCGCCAGCAGCCCAGGGGGTAGCAATCAGCCCCAGCATTTT | CASSPGGSNQPQHF
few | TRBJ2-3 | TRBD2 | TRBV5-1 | TGCGCCAGCAGCCTCTATACTAGCGGGGGCCGCACAGATACGCAGTATTTT | CASSLYTSGGRTDTQYF
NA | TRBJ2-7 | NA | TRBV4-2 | TGTGCCAGCAGCCAGTACCACTACGAGCAGTACTTC | CASSQYHYEQYF